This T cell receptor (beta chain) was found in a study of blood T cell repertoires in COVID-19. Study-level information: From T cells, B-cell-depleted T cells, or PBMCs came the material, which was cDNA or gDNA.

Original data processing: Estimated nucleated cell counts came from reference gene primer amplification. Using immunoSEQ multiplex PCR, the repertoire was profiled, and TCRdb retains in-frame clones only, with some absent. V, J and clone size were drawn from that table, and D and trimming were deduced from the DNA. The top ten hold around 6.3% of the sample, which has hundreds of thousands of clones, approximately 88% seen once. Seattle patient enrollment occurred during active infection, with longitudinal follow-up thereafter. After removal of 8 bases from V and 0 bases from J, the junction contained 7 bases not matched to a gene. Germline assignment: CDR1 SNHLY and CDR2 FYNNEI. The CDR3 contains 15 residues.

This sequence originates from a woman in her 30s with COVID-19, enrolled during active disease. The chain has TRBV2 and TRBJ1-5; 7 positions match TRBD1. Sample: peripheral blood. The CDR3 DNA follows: TGTGCCAGCCGGACAGGACGTTATAGCAATCAGCCCCAGCATTTT. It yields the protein CASRTGRYSNQPQHF.